This is a list of T cell receptor beta chains from one sample in a study of blood T cell repertoires in COVID-19. Profiling relied on immunoSEQ multiplex PCR, and the TCRdb table lists in-frame clones only, not all of them. The data contain some 390,000 clones, 89% of them singletons. The sequenced sample was PBMCs or T cells enriched from blood (not recorded which). These TCRs come from a woman aged 25 to 39 who had recovered from COVID-19. The CDR3 runs from the conserved cysteine through the conserved F or W. Each record gives: D gene, clone size, J gene, V gene, CDR3 DNA, CDR3 protein. The D gene is left open where the match is weak. Clone size is shown for a subset of rows, as once, few, many or a class of expanded clone.

D: NA; size: NA; J: TRBJ2-5; V: TRBV10-3; DNA: TGTGCCATCAGTGAGAGCCAGGGCGGTACCCAGTACTTC; CDR3: CAISESQGGTQYF
D: TRBD1; size: NA; J: TRBJ2-7; V: TRBV19; DNA: TGTGCCAGTAGTATTTCGTTGTCGAGGGGGCTCCCCTACGAGCAGTACTTC; CDR3: CASSISLSRGLPYEQYF
D: NA; size: NA; J: TRBJ2-6; V: TRBV7-9; DNA: TGTGCCAGCAGCTTGGCGGAATACTCTGGGGCCAACGTCCTGACTTTC; CDR3: CASSLAEYSGANVLTF
D: TRBD1; size: NA; J: TRBJ2-6; V: TRBV7-2; DNA: TGTGCCAGCAGCAAACAGGGGGTGTACTCTGGGGCCAACGTCCTGACTTTC; CDR3: CASSKQGVYSGANVLTF
D: NA; size: NA; J: TRBJ2-7; V: TRBV20-1; DNA: TGCAGTGCTAGCTTCGAGGACGAGCAGTACTTC; CDR3: CSASFEDEQYF
D: TRBD1; size: NA; J: TRBJ1-5; V: TRBV11-3; DNA: TGTGCCAGCAGCTGGGACAGGCATAGCAATCAGCCCCAGCATTTT; CDR3: CASSWDRHSNQPQHF
D: NA; size: NA; J: TRBJ2-2; V: TRBV3-1/TRBV3-2; DNA: TGTGCCAGCAGCCATACAGGGCGGAACGGGGAGCTGTTTTTT; CDR3: CASSHTGRNGELFF
D: TRBD2; size: NA; J: TRBJ2-3; V: TRBV9; DNA: TGTGCCAGCAGCGACCCGGGAGGACCTAGTTCCACAGATACGCAGTATTTT; CDR3: CASSDPGGPSSTDTQYF
D: NA; size: NA; J: TRBJ1-5; V: TRBV6-5; DNA: TGTGCCAGCTCTTCGGAGTGGCGTCAGCCCCAGCATTTT; CDR3: CASSSEWRQPQHF
D: NA; size: NA; J: TRBJ1-1; V: TRBV10-3; DNA: TGTGCCATCAGTGAGTCGTTCTCGAACACTGAAGCTTTCTTT; CDR3: CAISESFSNTEAFF
D: TRBD1; size: NA; J: TRBJ2-3; V: TRBV6-5; DNA: TGTGCCAGCCGGGACAGGGGACTCACAGATACGCAGTATTTT; CDR3: CASRDRGLTDTQYF
D: TRBD2; size: NA; J: TRBJ2-3; V: TRBV7-2; DNA: TGTGCCAGCAGCTTAGGGGCTAGCGGGGGGGCCTATGTAGATACGCAGTATTTT; CDR3: CASSLGASGGAYVDTQYF
D: NA; size: NA; J: TRBJ2-7; V: TRBV19; DNA: TGTGCCAGTAGTAGACCGGGACTGTTCTACGAGCAGTACTTC; CDR3: CASSRPGLFYEQYF
D: TRBD1; size: NA; J: TRBJ1-2; V: TRBV5-4; DNA: TGTGCCAGCAGCTTGGTTCGACAGGGGGACTATGGCTACACCTTC; CDR3: CASSLVRQGDYGYTF
D: NA; size: NA; J: TRBJ2-7; V: TRBV4-3; DNA: TGCGCCAGCAGCCAAGATACAACAGTAGGCTCCTACGAGCAGTACTTC; CDR3: CASSQDTTVGSYEQYF
D: NA; size: once; J: TRBJ1-1; V: TRBV3-1/TRBV3-2; DNA: TGTGCCAGCAGCCAAGAACAGGCTCGCACTGAAGCTTTCTTT; CDR3: CASSQEQARTEAFF
D: TRBD1; size: once; J: TRBJ1-4; V: TRBV30; DNA: TGTGCCTGGAGCCGGGACAGGGTTAATGAAAAACTGTTTTTT; CDR3: CAWSRDRVNEKLFF
D: NA; size: once; J: TRBJ1-6; V: TRBV7-6; DNA: TGTGCCAGCAGCTTAGGAGGGAGCTCCTATAATTCACCCCTCCACTTT; CDR3: CASSLGGSSYNSPLHF
D: TRBD2; size: NA; J: TRBJ2-3; V: TRBV19; DNA: TGTGCCAGTAGTATCCACCCTCTAGCGGGGGGGTCAGATACGCAGTATTTT; CDR3: CASSIHPLAGGSDTQYF
D: TRBD1; size: NA; J: TRBJ1-5; V: TRBV11-2; DNA: TGTGCCAGCAGCTTAGGGGACAGGGTGATCGATCAGCCCCAGCATTTT; CDR3: CASSLGDRVIDQPQHF
D: NA; size: NA; J: TRBJ1-1; V: TRBV2; DNA: TGTGCCAGCAGTAGCCTGGGGGGGCCCTCCAACACTGAAGCTTTCTTT; CDR3: CASSSLGGPSNTEAFF
D: TRBD2; size: NA; J: TRBJ2-1; V: TRBV5-1; DNA: TGCGCCAGCAGCTTCGGGACTAGCGGACCCTACAATGAGCAGTTCTTC; CDR3: CASSFGTSGPYNEQFF
D: NA; size: NA; J: TRBJ2-5; V: TRBV7-3; DNA: TGTGCCAGCAGCCTCAGGGGCGGTCAGGGAACGCAAGAGACCCAGTACTTC; CDR3: CASSLRGGQGTQETQYF
D: TRBD1; size: NA; J: TRBJ2-1; V: TRBV10-3; DNA: TGTGCCATCAGTGCCCGCTATGACAGGGTTATCGATGAGCAGTTCTTC; CDR3: CAISARYDRVIDEQFF
D: TRBD1; size: NA; J: TRBJ1-1; V: TRBV19; DNA: TGTGCCAGTAGTATCCAGGCCGGGACAGGGGGCTCTGAAGCTTTCTTT; CDR3: CASSIQAGTGGSEAFF
D: NA; size: NA; J: TRBJ1-1; V: TRBV2; DNA: TGTGCCAGCAGGGAGGAGCGCCTACGCGCTTCTTCGATGAACACTGAAGCTTTCTTT; CDR3: CASREERLRASSMNTEAFF
D: NA; size: once; J: TRBJ2-7; V: TRBV5-1; DNA: TGCGCCAGCAGCTTGGGGATAGACAACTACGAGCAGTACTTC; CDR3: CASSLGIDNYEQYF
D: TRBD2; size: NA; J: TRBJ2-3; V: TRBV10-3; DNA: TGTGCCATCAGTGAGTCAGGACTAGCGGCTAGTTCTAGCACAGATACGCAGTATTTT; CDR3: CAISESGLAASSSTDTQYF
D: NA; size: NA; J: TRBJ2-3; V: TRBV6-4; DNA: TGTGCCAGCAGTCTTGGGCTGGGCACAGATACGCAGTATTTT; CDR3: CASSLGLGTDTQYF
D: NA; size: NA; J: TRBJ1-5; V: TRBV4-2; DNA: TGTGCCAGCAGCCAAGAACGGGACTCAAGTGGGGATCAGCCCCAGCATTTT; CDR3: CASSQERDSSGDQPQHF
D: TRBD1; size: NA; J: TRBJ2-7; V: TRBV6-2/TRBV6-3; DNA: TGTGCCAGCAGCCGGGACAGTGCCTACGAGCAGTACTTC; CDR3: CASSRDSAYEQYF
D: NA; size: NA; J: TRBJ1-2; V: TRBV12-5; DNA: TGTGCTAGTGGTTTGGGGCAGGGGAACTATGGCTACACCTTC; CDR3: CASGLGQGNYGYTF
D: NA; size: NA; J: TRBJ2-1; V: TRBV7-9; DNA: TGTGCCAGCAGTTCCATCAGGGGTAGGTCCTACAATGAGCAGTTCTTC; CDR3: CASSSIRGRSYNEQFF
D: NA; size: NA; J: TRBJ1-1; V: TRBV7-3; DNA: TGTGCCAGCAGCTTATCGGGGGACAACACTGAAGCTTTCTTT; CDR3: CASSLSGDNTEAFF
D: TRBD1; size: NA; J: TRBJ2-4; V: TRBV11-2; DNA: TGTGCCAGCAGCTACCGGGACAGGGATGACATTCAGTACTTC; CDR3: CASSYRDRDDIQYF
D: TRBD1; size: NA; J: TRBJ1-4; V: TRBV7-8; DNA: TGTGCCAGCAGCCGGACAGGGGACAGAAACGAAAAACTGTTTTTT; CDR3: CASSRTGDRNEKLFF
D: TRBD1; size: NA; J: TRBJ2-5; V: TRBV7-9; DNA: TGTGCCAGCAGCACCACAGGGGGAGGAGAGACCCAGTACTTC; CDR3: CASSTTGGGETQYF
D: NA; size: NA; J: TRBJ1-1; V: TRBV5-1; DNA: TGCGCCAGCAGCTTGGTTTTCGGAGGGGACCAAGATGAAGCTTTCTTT; CDR3: CASSLVFGGDQDEAFF
D: NA; size: NA; J: TRBJ1-1; V: TRBV19; DNA: TGTGCCAGTAGTATTCAGGTCGGCCACACTGAAGCTTTCTTT; CDR3: CASSIQVGHTEAFF
D: TRBD2; size: few; J: TRBJ2-1; V: TRBV5-1; DNA: TGCGCCAGCAGCTTGGCTCGTGGTAGCGGGAGGGTATACAATGAGCAGTTCTTC; CDR3: CASSLARGSGRVYNEQFF
D: TRBD2; size: NA; J: TRBJ2-1; V: TRBV7-9; DNA: TGTGCCAGCAGCCCAGACGGGACTAGCAATGAGCAGTTCTTC; CDR3: CASSPDGTSNEQFF
D: TRBD2; size: NA; J: TRBJ2-3; V: TRBV4-3; DNA: TGCGCCAGCAGCCAAGAGTCAGGGAGGGGCACAGATACGCAGTATTTT; CDR3: CASSQESGRGTDTQYF